This entry lists 32 T cell receptor beta chains sequenced from one sample in a study of T cells in Graves' hyperthyroidism and ophthalmopathy. TCR beta CDR3 regions were amplified from RNA. Researchers ran a first-round RT-PCR on the TCR CDR3 using the HTBI primer set. TCRdb reprocessed the multiplex PCR reads with MiXCR, giving one entry per CDR3 protein. The sample comprises approximately 720,000 distinct CDR3 sequences, over 15% of which are singletons, and approximately 15% rests with the top ten. Sequencing input: blood. These receptors originate from a woman in her forties or fifties with Graves' hyperthyroidism that later progressed to Graves' ophthalmopathy.

This chain joins TRBV29-1 and TRBJ1-5; D gene uncertain. The CDR3 loop spans 18 amino acids. V lost 1 base to trimming and J lost 2 bases, with 21 bases between them. Germline CDR1 reads SQVTM; CDR2 reads ANQGSEA. The chain's CDR3 is CSVEGRKRTAKGNQPQHF. DNA of the CDR3: TGCAGCGTTGAAGGAAGGAAAAGGACTGCCAAGGGCAATCAGCCCCAGCATTTT.

This clonotype was counted between two and nine times. The V and J genes are TRBV28 and TRBJ1-2; the D is unclear. Per the germline V gene, CDR1 is MDHEN and CDR2 is SYDVKM. V shed 3 bases and J shed 5 bases, with 7 bases lying between them. The CDR3 is 12 amino acids. This CDR3 reads CASSFREYGYTF. DNA of the CDR3: TGTGCCAGCAGTTTTCGTGAATATGGCTACACCTTC.

To note about this clonotype: A much larger clone differs from this one at a single base, so this may be a read error. The rearrangement uses TRBV12-3 or TRBV12-4 and TRBJ1-6, with D possibly TRBD1 on 6 matching bases. The CDR3 consists of 14 residues. Between the trimmed V and J ends, which lost 5 bases and 6 bases, there was a span of 11 bases. CDR3 DNA sequence: TGTGCCAGCAGTCCCGCAGGGGCTAATTCACCCCTCCACTTT. It codes for CASSPAGANSPLHF.

Turning to this clonotype: One base away lies a much larger clone, so this may be a sequencing read error. The chain is built from TRBV7-9 and TRBJ1-1; D remains ambiguous. The length of the CDR3 is 15 residues. The germline gives CDR1 SEHNR, CDR2 FQNEAQ (reference sequence). CDR3 residues: CASSEISGRNSEAFF. CDR3 nucleotides: TGTGCCAGCAGCGAGATCTCCGGGAGGAACAGTGAAGCTTTCTTT.

This clonotype has a count of ten or more. This chain connects TRBV11-2 to TRBJ2-3, with a weak D call TRBD2 (5 bases). Trimming pared 0 bases from V and 4 bases from J, leaving 14 bases between. Germline CDR1 and CDR2: SGHAT and FQNNGV. This CDR3 has 16 amino acids. The CDR3 DNA is TGTGCCAGCAGCTTAGATTCCCCCTTGCGGGCAGATACGCAGTATTTT. Amino acid sequence: CASSLDSPLRADTQYF.

This clonotype was counted a few times. The chain uses TRBV18 and TRBJ1-2; D perhaps matches TRBD1 (6 bases). Germline V gives CDR1 KGHSH, CDR2 LQKENI. This CDR3 contains 14 residues. Trimming removed 5 bases at V and 4 bases at J, with 14 bases between. The CDR3 nucleotides read TGTGCCAGCTCAGCATCGGGGGCGTTCTATGGCTACACCTTC. It yields the protein CASSASGAFYGYTF. Full variable domain (remainder filled in from reference TRBV18 and TRBJ1-2): NAGVMQNPRHLVRRRGQEARLRCSPMKGHSHVYWYRQLPEEGLKFMVYLQKENIIDESGMPKERFSAEFPKEGPSILRIQQVVRGDSAAYFCASSASGAFYGYTFGSGTRLTVV.

This chain joins TRBV20-1 and TRBJ2-4; a possible D gene is TRBD1 (6 bases). V was shortened by 3 bases and J by 8 bases, with 17 bases between the two germline ends. Germline lookup yields CDR1 DFQATT and CDR2 SNEGSKA (reference sequence). The CDR3 runs to 14 residues. CDR3 nucleotide sequence: TGCAGTGCTAGGACAGGTTTTGACGGGGACATTCAGTACTTC. As protein: CSARTGFDGDIQYF.

This sequence joins TRBV20-1 and TRBJ1-5; 7 bases are a match to TRBD1. The V gene end was trimmed by 3 bases and the J gene end by 3 bases; junction bases not matched to a gene: 11. Germline loops: CDR1 DFQATT, CDR2 SNEGSKA (reference sequence). The CDR3 sequence is 16 residues long. CDR3 nucleotides: TGCAGTGCTAGGGCAACTACAGGGGCAGACAATCAGCCCCAGCATTTT. This gives the protein CSARATTGADNQPQHF.

This rearrangement joins TRBV7-8 to TRBJ2-1; D remains ambiguous. CDR3 length equals 18 residues. The germline gives CDR1 SGHVS, CDR2 FQNEAQ. V dropped 1 base and J dropped 3 bases, with 19 bases sitting between them. Written as DNA, the CDR3 is TGTGCCAGCAGCTTAGGAGATCGGGCAAGCCACGGCTACAATGAGCAGTTCTTC. It translates to CASSLGDRASHGYNEQFF.

For this clonotype: A read error is possible here, since a much larger clone lies one base away. Since the CDR3 does not end with the conserved phenylalanine or tryptophan, this likely comes from a read error. The V call is TRBV3-1, the J call TRBJ2-7; D not certain. This CDR3 contains 13 residues. CDR1 is LGHDT, CDR2 YNNKEL, per germline (reference sequence). V was shortened by 0 bases and J by 3 bases, with 6 bases between the two germline ends. The CDR3 is CASSQDHGYEQYL. The CDR3 DNA reads as TGTGCCAGCAGCCAAGATCACGGCTACGAGCAGTACCTC.

This clonotype was observed many times. The rearrangement joins TRBV11-2 to TRBJ2-7, with D hard to call. The germline gives CDR1 SGHAT, CDR2 FQNNGV. CDR3 size: 14 residues. Trimming left V 4 bases short and J 0 bases short, with 10 bases between. The CDR3 nucleotides are TGTGCCAGCAGCTCCGGACGAGACTCCTACGAGCAGTACTTC. Translating gives CASSSGRDSYEQYF.

This clonotype was detected a few times. The chain has TRBV7-8 and TRBJ1-1, with D perhaps matching TRBD1 (6 bases). This CDR3 is built from 12 residues. V was trimmed by 5 bases and J by 8 bases, leaving 12 bases between them. CDR1 and CDR2 from the germline V gene are SGHVS and FQNEAQ. The CDR3: CASSLRGQEAFF. Here the CDR3 DNA reads TGTGCCAGCAGCCTACGGGGGCAAGAAGCTTTCTTT.

The table lists this clonotype with a few counts. The chain joins TRBV24-1 to TRBJ1-2, with unresolved D. V lost 5 bases and J 5 bases, leaving 11 bases between the germline ends. The CDR3 sequence is 13 residues long. Germline V gene lookup returns CDR1 KGHDR and CDR2 SFDVKD. The DNA of the CDR3 is TGTGCCACCAGTGGAACGAAGGAGTATGGCTACACCTTC. As protein: CATSGTKEYGYTF.

The CDR3 here is CASSYSGQVNYGYTF. CDR3 nucleotides: TGTGCCAGCAGTTACTCGGGACAGGTTAACTATGGCTACACCTTC. The V and J genes are TRBV6-2 or TRBV6-3 and TRBJ1-2; 8 nucleotides agree with TRBD1. The CDR3 sequence is 15 residues long. J lost 1 base, V lost 0 bases, and 1 base had no gene match. Germline V gives CDR1 MNHEY, CDR2 SVGEGT.

This clonotype was found many times. CDR3: CASSLAAGSSYEQYF. CDR3 DNA: TGTGCCAGCAGCTTAGCGGCAGGCAGCTCCTACGAGCAGTACTTC. The rearrangement links TRBV11-2 to TRBJ2-7, with no clear D. CDR1 and CDR2 from the germline V gene are SGHAT and FQNNGV. This CDR3 region has 15 residues. Between the trimmed V and J ends, which lost 1 base and 0 bases, there was a span of 10 bases.

V is TRBV3-1 and J is TRBJ2-2, with D perhaps TRBD1 (6 bases). CDR1 and CDR2 (germline): LGHDT, YNNKEL (reference sequence). Trimming removed 4 bases from V and 8 bases from J, with 11 bases in between. This CDR3 contains 13 residues. The CDR3 loop is CASSLPRGGELFF. Here the CDR3 DNA reads TGTGCCAGCAGCCTACCAAGGGGGGGGGAGCTGTTTTTT.

This clonotype was counted between two and nine times. The chain has TRBV29-1 and TRBJ2-3, with D unclear. Germline-derived CDR1 and CDR2 are SQVTM and ANQGSEA. Trimming left V 3 bases short and J 4 bases short, with 11 bases between. The CDR3 is made up of 13 amino acids. The DNA for the CDR3 is TGCAGCGTTGACGTCAGTTTCGCAGATACGCAGTATTTT. The encoded protein is CSVDVSFADTQYF.

The chain is built from TRBV7-2 and TRBJ2-7; D uncertain. The CDR3 covers 13 residues. Per the germline V gene, CDR1 is SGHTA and CDR2 is FQGNSA. V was clipped by 5 bases and J by 6 bases, with 14 bases between them. For the CDR3, the DNA is TGTGCCAGCAGCGAAGTATGGGGTGCCGAGCAGTACTTC. It specifies CASSEVWGAEQYF.

This clonotype has ten or more counts. V gene TRBV2 combines with J gene TRBJ1-5, with 7 bases aligning to TRBD1. The CDR3 covers 14 residues. With 6 bases clipped from V and 2 bases from J, the junction kept 4 bases outside the gene matches. CDR1 is SNHLY and CDR2 is FYNNEI in the germline V gene. The CDR3 sequence is CASSPDRGNQPQHF. The CDR3 DNA is TGTGCCAGCAGCCCCGACAGGGGCAATCAGCCCCAGCATTTT.

This clonotype has ten or more counts. This chain connects TRBV2 to TRBJ2-5; 8 nucleotides line up with TRBD1. The trim removed 6 bases at V and 5 bases at J, leaving 5 bases unmatched. The germline CDR1 and CDR2 sequences are SNHLY and FYNNEI. The CDR3 consists of 13 residues. The chain's CDR3 is CASRGTGVETQYF. The CDR3 DNA reads TGTGCCAGCAGGGGGACAGGAGTGGAGACCCAGTACTTC.

This clonotype was recorded many times. This rearrangement joins TRBV27 to TRBJ1-5; 7 bases agree with TRBD1. There are 14 residues in the CDR3. V was pared by 6 bases and J by 6 bases, with 8 bases of the junction left unmatched. Germline V gene lookup returns CDR1 MNHEY and CDR2 SMNVEV (reference sequence). Here the CDR3 DNA reads TGTGCCAGCAGCCGCGACAGGGCGGGTCAGCCCCAGCATTTT. As protein: CASSRDRAGQPQHF.

This clonotype was counted only a few times. This chain uses TRBV11-3 with TRBJ2-1, with 10 nucleotides matching TRBD2. Germline CDR1 reads SGHNT; CDR2 reads YENEEA. This CDR3 is built from 16 residues. J lost 7 bases, V lost 1 base, and 7 bases had no gene match. CDR3 coding DNA: TGTGCCAGCAGCTTAGGGTCTAGCGGGGGAACGAATGAGCAGTTCTTC. Translating it yields CASSLGSSGGTNEQFF.

The V call is TRBV24-1, the J call TRBJ2-1; 11 bases map to TRBD2. The CDR3 contains 16 residues. The V gene's germline CDR1 is KGHDR and CDR2 SFDVKD. V was clipped by 3 bases and J by 6 bases; unmatched bases: 6. CDR3 protein: CATSDPGTSGSNEQFF. The CDR3 bases are TGTGCCACCAGTGATCCCGGGACTAGCGGATCCAATGAGCAGTTCTTC.

This clonotype came up a few times. The chain joins TRBV15 to TRBJ1-3; D gene ambiguous. The CDR3 length is 13 residues. V was trimmed by 6 bases and J by 0 bases, leaving 6 bases between them. Germline CDR1 and CDR2: LNHNV and YYDKDF (reference sequence). The CDR3: CATRPGSGNTIYF. As DNA, the CDR3 is TGTGCCACCAGGCCGGGCTCTGGAAACACCATATATTTT.

The gene calls are TRBV29-1 and TRBJ1-5; D unclear. Per the germline V gene, CDR1 is SQVTM and CDR2 is ANQGSEA. The CDR3 totals 14 residues. Trimming stripped 6 bases from V and 7 bases from J, with 19 bases between. DNA for the CDR3: TGCAGCGTCACTGACACCAACCGCCACCAGCCCCAGCATTTT. It codes for CSVTDTNRHQPQHF.

This chain uses TRBV20-1 with TRBJ2-1; perhaps TRBD2 as D (6 bases). V lost 6 bases to trimming and J lost 8 bases, with 23 bases between them. CDR1 and CDR2 from the germline V gene are DFQATT and SNEGSKA (reference sequence). The CDR3 has 15 residues. CDR3 region: CSAPPTDVWRDEQFF. The CDR3 DNA follows: TGCAGTGCCCCTCCGACGGACGTGTGGAGGGATGAGCAGTTCTTC.

The chain uses TRBV5-1 and TRBJ2-5; no firm D call. With 6 bases removed from V and 1 base from J, the gap between germline ends came to 10 bases. The germline CDR1 and CDR2 sequences are SGHRS and YFSETQ. This CDR3 is 13 amino acids long. CDR3 coding DNA: TGCGCCAGCATGGCACTAACCCAAGAGACCCAGTACTTC. It translates to CASMALTQETQYF. Full variable domain (rest looked up from reference TRBV5-1 and TRBJ2-5): KAGVTQTPRYLIKTRGQQVTLSCSPISGHRSVSWYQQTPGQGLQFLFEYFSETQRNKGNFPGRFSGRQFSNSRSEMNVSTLELGDSALYLCASMALTQETQYFGPGTRLLVL.

On this clonotype: Just one base apart from a much larger clone, this may be a read error. V usage is TRBV11-2 and J usage is TRBJ2-2; 8 nucleotides line up with TRBD1. The germline V gene encodes CDR1 SGHAT and CDR2 FQNNGV. The V segment lost 6 bases and the J segment 3 bases; nucleotides outside the gene matches: 9. The CDR3 has 16 amino acids. The CDR3 coding sequence is TGTGCCAGCAGTATTCGACAGGGGACTGACACCGGGGAGCTGTTTTTT. It encodes CASSIRQGTDTGELFF.

This clonotype was counted once. The chain recombines TRBV9 with TRBJ1-1; D is possibly TRBD1 (6 bases). V was cut by 4 bases and J by 2 bases, with 15 bases left in between. The germline CDR1 and CDR2 sequences are SGDLS and YYNGEE. The CDR3 runs to 15 residues. This CDR3 reads CASSPLDRSNTEAFF. The DNA for the CDR3 is TGTGCCAGCAGCCCTCTTGACAGGTCCAACACTGAAGCTTTCTTT.

The J gene is TRBJ2-5, the V gene TRBV15; perhaps TRBD1 as D (5 bases). The germline CDR1 and CDR2 sequences are LNHNV and YYDKDF (reference sequence). This CDR3 is 14 amino acids long. Trimming shortened V by 4 bases and J by 1 base, and 10 bases separated the two germline ends. Here the CDR3 DNA reads TGTGCCACCAGCAAGACAGCAGTCCAAGAGACCCAGTACTTC. This gives the protein CATSKTAVQETQYF.

In its sample, this clonotype was seen many times. The chain uses TRBV6-2 or TRBV6-3 and TRBJ2-3; D is ambiguous. Germline values: CDR1 MNHEY, CDR2 SVGEGT. Deletions cut 0 bases from V and 0 bases from J, with 4 bases between. The CDR3 length is 14 residues. The CDR3 DNA sequence: TGTGCCAGCAGTTACTCGACCAGCACAGATACGCAGTATTTT. It yields the protein CASSYSTSTDTQYF.

V gene TRBV2 combines with J gene TRBJ1-6; no clear D. The V end lost 6 bases, the J end lost 6 bases, and 18 bases lay between the germline ends. This CDR3 comprises 16 residues. Germline CDR1 is SNHLY and CDR2 is FYNNEI. For the CDR3, the DNA is TGTGCCAGCAGCCCCCGGGGTGTTCTTGTTAATTCACCCCTCCACTTT. Protein product: CASSPRGVLVNSPLHF.